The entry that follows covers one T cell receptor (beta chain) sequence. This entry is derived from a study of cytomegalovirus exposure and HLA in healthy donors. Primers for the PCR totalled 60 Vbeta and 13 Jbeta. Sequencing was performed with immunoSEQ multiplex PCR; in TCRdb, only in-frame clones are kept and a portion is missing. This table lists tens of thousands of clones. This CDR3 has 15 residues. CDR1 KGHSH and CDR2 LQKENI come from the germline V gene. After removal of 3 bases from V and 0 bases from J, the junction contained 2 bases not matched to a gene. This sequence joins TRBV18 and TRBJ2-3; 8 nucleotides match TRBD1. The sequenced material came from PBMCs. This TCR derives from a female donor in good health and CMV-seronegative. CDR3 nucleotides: TGTGCCAGCTCACCGACAGGGGTCAGCACAGATACGCAGTATTTT. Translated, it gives CASSPTGVSTDTQYF.